One TCR beta chain is described in this entry. Its cognate antigen is unknown. Method: immunoSEQ multiplex PCR; TCRdb's copy keeps in-frame clones and lacks some. Here the sample spans 90,000 to 130,000 clones, 87% being singletons. This sample stems from a study of T cell responses to AZD1222 COVID-19 vaccine. CDR1 and CDR2 from the germline V gene are MNHEY and SVGEGT. This CDR3 region has 14 residues. Losses at the gene ends were 2 bases for V and 11 bases for J; bases not matched to a gene: 5. Study results and limitations: Regions 160-218 and 743-854 held dominance among vaccine-associated CD4 TCRs, which spanned spike.

The source material was peripheral blood, sampled on day 0 of AZD1222 vaccination. This TCR derives from an adult in good health. This chain links TRBV6-2 or TRBV6-3 with TRBJ2-1; 11 bases agree with TRBD2. DNA for the CDR3: TGTGCCAGCAGTTACGTGGGGACTAGCGGTAAGCAGTTCTTC. Translation gives CASSYVGTSGKQFF.